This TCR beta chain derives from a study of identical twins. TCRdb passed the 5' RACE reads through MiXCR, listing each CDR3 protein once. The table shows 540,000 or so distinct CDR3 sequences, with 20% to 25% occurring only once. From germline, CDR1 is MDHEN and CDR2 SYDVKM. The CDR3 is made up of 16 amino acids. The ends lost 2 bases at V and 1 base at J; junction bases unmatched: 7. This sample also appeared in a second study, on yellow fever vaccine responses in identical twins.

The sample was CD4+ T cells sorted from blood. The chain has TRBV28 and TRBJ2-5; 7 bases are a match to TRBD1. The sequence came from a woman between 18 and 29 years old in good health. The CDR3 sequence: CASSLGDYRGQETQYF. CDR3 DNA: TGTGCCAGCAGTTTAGGGGATTACAGGGGCCAAGAGACCCAGTACTTC.